The source of this TCR beta chain is a study of CD8+ T cells in alopecia areata. At the level of the study: Tofacitinib therapy took 6 to 18 months; 6 months off drug came after. Study-level points and caveats: More clonal than normal scalp was lesional scalp, particularly alopecia totalis/universalis. Among patients, TCR sharing was less clear than in mice, a difference possibly due in part to HLA diversity in the patient population.

Documented treatment: oral pan-JAK inhibitor, 5-10 mg twice daily. In its sample, this clone was seen once. Its antigen is not known. Germline V gene sequence: CDR1 SGHDT, CDR2 YYEEEE. The CDR3 has 16 residues. Trimming took 0 bases from V and 5 from J, leaving 16 bases between them. Extracted RNA was reverse transcribed, and the resulting cDNA served as sequencing template. Sequencing used immunoSEQ multiplex PCR; TCRdb keeps in-frame clones, though not all of them. Here the sample spans 200,000 or so clones, under 40% being singletons. The chain combines TRBV5-6 with TRBJ2-3, with D hard to call. The sample was CD4+ T cells sorted from blood, taken at roughly week 30, from a patient treated with tofacitinib. The sequence was obtained from a human donor with alopecia areata. CDR3 DNA: TGTGCCAGCAGCTTGGAATCTACCAGATACCGAGATACGCAGTATTTT. Translated: CASSLESTRYRDTQYF.